This section outlines one T cell receptor (beta chain) sequence together with its context. This specimen belongs to a study of T cell changes during pregnancy in multiple sclerosis. The assay was immunoSEQ multiplex PCR, and TCRdb's table has in-frame clones only and misses some. The data hold around 64,000 clones, with over 90% observed a single time. Germline-derived CDR1 and CDR2 are LNHDA and SQIVND (reference sequence). The CDR3 has 14 amino acids. Unmatched junction bases numbered 4, after V lost 2 bases and J lost 5 bases. The TCR comes from a female donor with multiple sclerosis, enrolled in a pregnancy study. Sequencing used CD4+ T cells from peripheral blood mononuclear cells, obtained after pregnancy. This chain uses TRBV19 with TRBJ1-1; 8 bases map to TRBD1. CDR3 loop: CASSIQGARTEAFF. The CDR3 DNA is TGTGCCAGTAGTATACAGGGGGCCCGGACTGAAGCTTTCTTT.